The T cell receptor beta chain under discussion was sequenced for a study of cytomegalovirus exposure and HLA in healthy donors. Germline V gene data show CDR1 as SQVTM and CDR2 as ANQGSEA. The CDR3 is 13 residues long. The V end lost 5 bases, the J end lost 9 bases, and 19 bases lay between the germline ends. Vbeta (60) and Jbeta (13) primers were used in the PCR. TCRdb's copy holds only in-frame clones and misses some; the assay was immunoSEQ multiplex PCR. The sample includes 100,000 to 150,000 clones, about 61% seen only once; the top ten take 2% to 2.5%. The rearrangement joins TRBV29-1 to TRBJ1-2; no clear D gene. The TCR comes from a woman between 40 and 55 years old in good health and CMV-seronegative. Material: PBMCs. CDR3 in amino acids: CSVTRGYEFSYTF. As DNA, the CDR3 is TGCAGCGTTACTAGAGGATACGAATTTAGCTACACCTTC. The full variable domain, with the rest looked up from reference TRBV29-1 and TRBJ1-2, is SAVISQKPSRDICQRGTSLTIQCQVDSQVTMMFWYRQQPGQSLTLIATANQGSEATYESGFVIDKFPISRPNLTFSTLTVSNMSPEDSSIYLCSVTRGYEFSYTFGSGTRLTVV.